This T cell receptor beta chain stems from a study of identical twins. Study conclusions and caveats: Where beta out-of-frame sequences were concerned, excess twin sharing was weaker.

Via MiXCR, TCRdb re-called the 5' RACE reads, giving one row per CDR3 protein. Among 450,000 or so distinct CDR3 sequences listed, approximately 15% were seen once. The CDR3 has 13 residues. The V gene's germline CDR1 is SGHRS and CDR2 YFSETQ. V shed 0 bases and J shed 4 bases, with 6 bases lying between them. Donors were all healthy Caucasians. Regarding this clonotype: Antigen: not known.

These records were also assigned to another study, of yellow fever vaccine responses in identical twins.

Material for sequencing was CD4+ T cells sorted from blood. This clonotype was obtained from a woman between 18 and 29 years old in good health. The chain recombines TRBV5-1 with TRBJ2-3; no clear D gene. CDR3 in amino acids: CASSLAPPDTQYF. The DNA of the CDR3 is TGCGCCAGCAGCTTGGCGCCCCCAGATACGCAGTATTTT. Supplemented by reference TRBV5-1 and TRBJ2-3, the full variable domain reads KAGVTQTPRYLIKTRGQQVTLSCSPISGHRSVSWYQQTPGQGLQFLFEYFSETQRNKGNFPGRFSGRQFSNSRSEMNVSTLELGDSALYLCASSLAPPDTQYFGPGTRLTVL.